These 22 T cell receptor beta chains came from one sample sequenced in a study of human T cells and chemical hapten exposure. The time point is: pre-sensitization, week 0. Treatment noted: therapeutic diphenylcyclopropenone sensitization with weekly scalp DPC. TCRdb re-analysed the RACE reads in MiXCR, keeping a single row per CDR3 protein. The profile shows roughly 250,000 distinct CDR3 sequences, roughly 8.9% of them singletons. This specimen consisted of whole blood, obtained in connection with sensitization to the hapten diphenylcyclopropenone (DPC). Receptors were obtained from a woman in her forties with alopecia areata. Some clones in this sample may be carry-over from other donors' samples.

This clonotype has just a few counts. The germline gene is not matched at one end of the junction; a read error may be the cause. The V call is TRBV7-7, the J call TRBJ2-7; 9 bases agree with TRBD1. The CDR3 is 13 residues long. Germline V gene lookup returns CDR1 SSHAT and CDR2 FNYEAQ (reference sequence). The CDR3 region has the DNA TGTGCTAGCAGCCGGGACAGGGAATACGAGCAGTACTTC. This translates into CASSRDREYEQYF.

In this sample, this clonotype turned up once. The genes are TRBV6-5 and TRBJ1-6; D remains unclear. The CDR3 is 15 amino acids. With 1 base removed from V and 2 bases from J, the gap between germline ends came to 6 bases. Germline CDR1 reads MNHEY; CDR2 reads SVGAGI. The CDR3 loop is CASSYWSAYNSPLHF. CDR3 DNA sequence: TGTGCCAGCAGTTACTGGAGCGCCTATAATTCACCCCTCCACTTT.

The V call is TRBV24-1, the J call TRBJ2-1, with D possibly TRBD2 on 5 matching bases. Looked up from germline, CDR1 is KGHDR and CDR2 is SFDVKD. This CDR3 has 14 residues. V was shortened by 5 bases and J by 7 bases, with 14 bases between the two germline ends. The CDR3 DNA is TGTGCCACCAGTGGGCTAGCTGTTCAGAATGAGCAGTTCTTC. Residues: CATSGLAVQNEQFF.

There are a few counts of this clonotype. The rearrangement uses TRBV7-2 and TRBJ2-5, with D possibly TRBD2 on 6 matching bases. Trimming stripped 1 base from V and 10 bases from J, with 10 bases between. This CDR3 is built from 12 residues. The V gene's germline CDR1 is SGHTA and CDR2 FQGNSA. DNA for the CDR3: TGTGCCAGCAGCTTAGACGAGACTAGCCAGTACTTC. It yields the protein CASSLDETSQYF.

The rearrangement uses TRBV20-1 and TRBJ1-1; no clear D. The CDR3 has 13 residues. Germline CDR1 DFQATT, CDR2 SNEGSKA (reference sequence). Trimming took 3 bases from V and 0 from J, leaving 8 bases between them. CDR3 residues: CSASRSMNTEAFF. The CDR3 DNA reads TGCAGTGCTAGCCGCAGTATGAACACTGAAGCTTTCTTT.

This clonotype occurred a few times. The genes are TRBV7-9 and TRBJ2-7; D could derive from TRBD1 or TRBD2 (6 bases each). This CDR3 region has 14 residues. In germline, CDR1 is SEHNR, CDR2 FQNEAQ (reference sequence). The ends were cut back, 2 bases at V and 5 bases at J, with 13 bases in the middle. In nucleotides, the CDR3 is TGTGCCAGCAGCTTACAGTCCGGGGGCCACGAGCAGTACTTC. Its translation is CASSLQSGGHEQYF.

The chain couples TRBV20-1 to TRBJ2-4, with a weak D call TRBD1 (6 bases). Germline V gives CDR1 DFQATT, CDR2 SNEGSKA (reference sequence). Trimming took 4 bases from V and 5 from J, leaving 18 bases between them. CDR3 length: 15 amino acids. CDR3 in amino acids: CSATGDRGKENIQYF. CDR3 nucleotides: TGCAGTGCTACAGGGGATAGGGGGAAGGAAAACATTCAGTACTTC.

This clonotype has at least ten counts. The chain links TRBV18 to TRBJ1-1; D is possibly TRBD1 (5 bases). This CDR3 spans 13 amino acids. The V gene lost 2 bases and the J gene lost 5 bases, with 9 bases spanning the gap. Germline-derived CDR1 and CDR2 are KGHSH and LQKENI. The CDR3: CASSPRGGTEAFF. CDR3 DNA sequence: TGTGCCAGCTCACCAAGGGGAGGGACTGAAGCTTTCTTT.

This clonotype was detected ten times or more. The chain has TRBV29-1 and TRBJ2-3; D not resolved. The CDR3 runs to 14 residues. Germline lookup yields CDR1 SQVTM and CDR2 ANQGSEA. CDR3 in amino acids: CSVSQTTLTDTQYF. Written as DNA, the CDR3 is TGCAGTGTTTCTCAGACGACACTTACAGATACGCAGTATTTT.

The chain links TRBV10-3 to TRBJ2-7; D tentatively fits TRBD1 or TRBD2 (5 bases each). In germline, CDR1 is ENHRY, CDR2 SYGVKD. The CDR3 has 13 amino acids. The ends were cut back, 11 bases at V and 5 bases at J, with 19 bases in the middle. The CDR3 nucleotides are TGTGCCGGGGCCTTTGGGCTAGCTAACGAGCAGTACTTC. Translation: CAGAFGLANEQYF.

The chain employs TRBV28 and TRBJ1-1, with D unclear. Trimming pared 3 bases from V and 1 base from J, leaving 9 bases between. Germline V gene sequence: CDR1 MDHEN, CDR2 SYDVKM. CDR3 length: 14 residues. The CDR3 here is CASSLVSPNTEAFF. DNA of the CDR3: TGTGCCAGCAGTTTGGTGAGCCCGAACACTGAAGCTTTCTTT.

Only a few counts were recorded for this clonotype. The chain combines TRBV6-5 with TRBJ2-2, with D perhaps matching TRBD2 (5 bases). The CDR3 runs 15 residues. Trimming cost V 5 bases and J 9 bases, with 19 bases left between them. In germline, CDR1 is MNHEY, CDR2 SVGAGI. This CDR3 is CASSQDFSAPRELFF. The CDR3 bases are TGTGCCAGCAGTCAGGACTTCTCGGCGCCCAGGGAGCTGTTTTTT.

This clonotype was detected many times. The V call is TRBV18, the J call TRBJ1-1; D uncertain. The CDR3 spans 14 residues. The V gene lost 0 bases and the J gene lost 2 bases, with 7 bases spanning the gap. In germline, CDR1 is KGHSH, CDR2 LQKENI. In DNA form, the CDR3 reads TGTGCCAGCTCACCACCGAGCGTTAACACTGAAGCTTTCTTT. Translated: CASSPPSVNTEAFF.

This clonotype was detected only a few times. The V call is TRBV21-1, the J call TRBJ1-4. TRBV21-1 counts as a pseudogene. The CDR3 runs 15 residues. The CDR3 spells CASSKGKLGNEKLFF. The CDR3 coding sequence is TGTGCCAGCAGCAAAGGGAAGCTGGGGAATGAAAAACTGTTTTTT.

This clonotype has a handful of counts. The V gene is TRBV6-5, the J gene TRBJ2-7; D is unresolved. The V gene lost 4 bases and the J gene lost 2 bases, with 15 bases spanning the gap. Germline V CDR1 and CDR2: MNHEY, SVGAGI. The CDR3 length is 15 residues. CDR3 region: CASSSPRHTAYEQYF. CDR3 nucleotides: TGTGCCAGCAGTTCCCCACGGCATACAGCCTACGAGCAGTACTTC.

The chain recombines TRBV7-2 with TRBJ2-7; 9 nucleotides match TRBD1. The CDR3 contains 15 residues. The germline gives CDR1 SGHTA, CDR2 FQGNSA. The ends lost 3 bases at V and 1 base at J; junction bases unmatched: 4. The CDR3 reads CASSFTGTGSYEQYF. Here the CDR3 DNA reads TGTGCCAGCAGCTTTACCGGGACAGGGTCCTACGAGCAGTACTTC.

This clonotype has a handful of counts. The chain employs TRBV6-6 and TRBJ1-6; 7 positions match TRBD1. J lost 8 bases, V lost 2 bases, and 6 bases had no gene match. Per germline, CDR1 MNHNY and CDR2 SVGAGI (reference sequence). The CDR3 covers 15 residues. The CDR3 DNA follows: TGTGCCAGCAGTTACGTCCAGGGGGAGGATTCACCCCTCCACTTT. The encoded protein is CASSYVQGEDSPLHF.

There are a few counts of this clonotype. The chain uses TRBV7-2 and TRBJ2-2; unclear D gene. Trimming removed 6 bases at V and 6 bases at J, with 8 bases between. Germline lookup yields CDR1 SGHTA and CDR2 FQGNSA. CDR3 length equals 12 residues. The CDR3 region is CASSPSPGELFF. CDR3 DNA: TGTGCCAGCAGTCCGTCTCCCGGGGAGCTGTTTTTT.

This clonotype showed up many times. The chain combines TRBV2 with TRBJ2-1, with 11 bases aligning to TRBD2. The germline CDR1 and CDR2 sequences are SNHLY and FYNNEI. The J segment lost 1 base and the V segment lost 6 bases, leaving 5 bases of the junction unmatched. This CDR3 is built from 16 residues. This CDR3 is CASSILAGGSYNEQFF. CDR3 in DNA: TGTGCCAGCAGCATTCTAGCGGGAGGATCCTACAATGAGCAGTTCTTC.

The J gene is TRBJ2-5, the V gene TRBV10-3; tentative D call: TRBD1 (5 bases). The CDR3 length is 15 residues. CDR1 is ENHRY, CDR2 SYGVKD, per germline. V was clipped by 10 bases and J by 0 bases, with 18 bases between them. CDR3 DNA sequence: TGTGCCACCAACAATAAAGGGGCCAACCAAGAGACCCAGTACTTC. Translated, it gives CATNNKGANQETQYF.

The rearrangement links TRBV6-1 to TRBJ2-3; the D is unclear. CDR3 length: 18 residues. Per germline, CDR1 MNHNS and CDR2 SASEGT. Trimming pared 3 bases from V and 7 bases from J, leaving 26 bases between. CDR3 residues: CASSEFIRLGSSINTQYF. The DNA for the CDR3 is TGTGCCAGCAGTGAGTTCATCCGGTTGGGCTCCTCCATCAATACGCAGTATTTT.

In DNA, the CDR3 is TGCAGCGTTGGGAACAGGGATAGCAATCAGCCCCAGCATTTT. Residues: CSVGNRDSNQPQHF. The rearrangement uses TRBV29-1 and TRBJ1-5, with a weak D call TRBD1 (6 bases). The CDR3 covers 14 residues. V lost 4 bases and J lost 0, with 10 bases in between. The V gene's germline CDR1 is SQVTM and CDR2 ANQGSEA.